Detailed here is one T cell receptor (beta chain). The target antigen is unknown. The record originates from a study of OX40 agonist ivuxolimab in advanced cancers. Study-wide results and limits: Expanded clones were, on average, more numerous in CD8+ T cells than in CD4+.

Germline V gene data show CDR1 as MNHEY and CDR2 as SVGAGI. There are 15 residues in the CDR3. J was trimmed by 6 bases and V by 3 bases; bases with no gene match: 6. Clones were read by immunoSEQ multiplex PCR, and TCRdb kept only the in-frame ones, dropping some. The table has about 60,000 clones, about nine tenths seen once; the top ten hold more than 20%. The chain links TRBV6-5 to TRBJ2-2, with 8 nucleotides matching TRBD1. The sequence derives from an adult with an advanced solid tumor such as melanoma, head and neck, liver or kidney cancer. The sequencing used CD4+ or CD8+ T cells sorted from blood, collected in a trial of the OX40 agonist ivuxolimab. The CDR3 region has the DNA TGTGCCAGCAGTTATGCCGGACAGGGAGCCGGGGAGCTGTTTTTT. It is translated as CASSYAGQGAGELFF.